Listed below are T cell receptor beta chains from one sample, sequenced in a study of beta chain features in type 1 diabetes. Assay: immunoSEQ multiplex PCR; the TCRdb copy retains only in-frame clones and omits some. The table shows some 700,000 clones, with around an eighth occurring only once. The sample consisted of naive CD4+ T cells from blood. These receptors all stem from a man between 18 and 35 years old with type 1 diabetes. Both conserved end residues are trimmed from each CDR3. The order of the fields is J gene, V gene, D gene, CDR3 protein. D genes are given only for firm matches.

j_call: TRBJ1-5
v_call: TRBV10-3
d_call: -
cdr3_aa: ATRPGVTGQPQH

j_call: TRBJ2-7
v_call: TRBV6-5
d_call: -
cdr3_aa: ASSYGQGVAYEQY

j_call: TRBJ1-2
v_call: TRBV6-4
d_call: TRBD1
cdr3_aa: ASSLGTAFWE

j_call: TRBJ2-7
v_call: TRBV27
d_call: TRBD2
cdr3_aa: ASSPGLAGPYEQY

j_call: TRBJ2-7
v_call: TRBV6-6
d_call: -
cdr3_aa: ASSYVPGEQY

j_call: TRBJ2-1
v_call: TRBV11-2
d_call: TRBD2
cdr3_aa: ASSHSGGAAF

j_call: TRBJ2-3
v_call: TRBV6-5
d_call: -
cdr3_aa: ASSYSSSAGSDTQY

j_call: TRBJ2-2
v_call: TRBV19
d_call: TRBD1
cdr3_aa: ASKTTGTGRTGELF

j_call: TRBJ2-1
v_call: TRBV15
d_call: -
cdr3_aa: ATSSWGREQF

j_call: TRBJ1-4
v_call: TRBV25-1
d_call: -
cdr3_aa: ASSDPRRGIREKLF

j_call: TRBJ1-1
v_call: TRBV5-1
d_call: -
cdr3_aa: ASSLVPNTEAF

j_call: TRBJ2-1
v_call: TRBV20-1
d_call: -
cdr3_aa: SAIRANEQF

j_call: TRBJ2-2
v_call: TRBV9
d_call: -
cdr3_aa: ASSVVANTGELF

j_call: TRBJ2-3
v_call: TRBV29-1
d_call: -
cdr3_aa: SVEVGIHTDTQY

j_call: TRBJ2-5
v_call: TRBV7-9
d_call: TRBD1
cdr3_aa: ASSPGQLETQY

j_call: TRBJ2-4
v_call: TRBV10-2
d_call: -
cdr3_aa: ASRPALGEENIQY

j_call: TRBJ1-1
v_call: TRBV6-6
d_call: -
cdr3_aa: ASSYGRGGDTEAF

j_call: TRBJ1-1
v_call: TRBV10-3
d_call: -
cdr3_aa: AISPGTGNTEAF

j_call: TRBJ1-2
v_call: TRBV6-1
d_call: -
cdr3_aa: ASSEDTAFYGYT

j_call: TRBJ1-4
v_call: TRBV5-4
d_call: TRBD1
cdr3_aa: ASSLGPTGGEKLF

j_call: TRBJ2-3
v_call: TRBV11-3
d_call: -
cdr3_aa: ASSFSTDTQY

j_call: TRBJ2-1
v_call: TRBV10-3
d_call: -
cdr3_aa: AISEVQITNNEQF

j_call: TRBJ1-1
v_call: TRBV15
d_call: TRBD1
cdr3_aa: ATSREGTGMTEAF

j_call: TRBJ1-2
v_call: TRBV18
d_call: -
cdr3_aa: ASSPREASVSNYGYT

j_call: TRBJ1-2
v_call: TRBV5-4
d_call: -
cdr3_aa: ASSPGGNGYT

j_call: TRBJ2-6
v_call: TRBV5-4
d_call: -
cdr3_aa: ASSGPGTTPSGANVLT